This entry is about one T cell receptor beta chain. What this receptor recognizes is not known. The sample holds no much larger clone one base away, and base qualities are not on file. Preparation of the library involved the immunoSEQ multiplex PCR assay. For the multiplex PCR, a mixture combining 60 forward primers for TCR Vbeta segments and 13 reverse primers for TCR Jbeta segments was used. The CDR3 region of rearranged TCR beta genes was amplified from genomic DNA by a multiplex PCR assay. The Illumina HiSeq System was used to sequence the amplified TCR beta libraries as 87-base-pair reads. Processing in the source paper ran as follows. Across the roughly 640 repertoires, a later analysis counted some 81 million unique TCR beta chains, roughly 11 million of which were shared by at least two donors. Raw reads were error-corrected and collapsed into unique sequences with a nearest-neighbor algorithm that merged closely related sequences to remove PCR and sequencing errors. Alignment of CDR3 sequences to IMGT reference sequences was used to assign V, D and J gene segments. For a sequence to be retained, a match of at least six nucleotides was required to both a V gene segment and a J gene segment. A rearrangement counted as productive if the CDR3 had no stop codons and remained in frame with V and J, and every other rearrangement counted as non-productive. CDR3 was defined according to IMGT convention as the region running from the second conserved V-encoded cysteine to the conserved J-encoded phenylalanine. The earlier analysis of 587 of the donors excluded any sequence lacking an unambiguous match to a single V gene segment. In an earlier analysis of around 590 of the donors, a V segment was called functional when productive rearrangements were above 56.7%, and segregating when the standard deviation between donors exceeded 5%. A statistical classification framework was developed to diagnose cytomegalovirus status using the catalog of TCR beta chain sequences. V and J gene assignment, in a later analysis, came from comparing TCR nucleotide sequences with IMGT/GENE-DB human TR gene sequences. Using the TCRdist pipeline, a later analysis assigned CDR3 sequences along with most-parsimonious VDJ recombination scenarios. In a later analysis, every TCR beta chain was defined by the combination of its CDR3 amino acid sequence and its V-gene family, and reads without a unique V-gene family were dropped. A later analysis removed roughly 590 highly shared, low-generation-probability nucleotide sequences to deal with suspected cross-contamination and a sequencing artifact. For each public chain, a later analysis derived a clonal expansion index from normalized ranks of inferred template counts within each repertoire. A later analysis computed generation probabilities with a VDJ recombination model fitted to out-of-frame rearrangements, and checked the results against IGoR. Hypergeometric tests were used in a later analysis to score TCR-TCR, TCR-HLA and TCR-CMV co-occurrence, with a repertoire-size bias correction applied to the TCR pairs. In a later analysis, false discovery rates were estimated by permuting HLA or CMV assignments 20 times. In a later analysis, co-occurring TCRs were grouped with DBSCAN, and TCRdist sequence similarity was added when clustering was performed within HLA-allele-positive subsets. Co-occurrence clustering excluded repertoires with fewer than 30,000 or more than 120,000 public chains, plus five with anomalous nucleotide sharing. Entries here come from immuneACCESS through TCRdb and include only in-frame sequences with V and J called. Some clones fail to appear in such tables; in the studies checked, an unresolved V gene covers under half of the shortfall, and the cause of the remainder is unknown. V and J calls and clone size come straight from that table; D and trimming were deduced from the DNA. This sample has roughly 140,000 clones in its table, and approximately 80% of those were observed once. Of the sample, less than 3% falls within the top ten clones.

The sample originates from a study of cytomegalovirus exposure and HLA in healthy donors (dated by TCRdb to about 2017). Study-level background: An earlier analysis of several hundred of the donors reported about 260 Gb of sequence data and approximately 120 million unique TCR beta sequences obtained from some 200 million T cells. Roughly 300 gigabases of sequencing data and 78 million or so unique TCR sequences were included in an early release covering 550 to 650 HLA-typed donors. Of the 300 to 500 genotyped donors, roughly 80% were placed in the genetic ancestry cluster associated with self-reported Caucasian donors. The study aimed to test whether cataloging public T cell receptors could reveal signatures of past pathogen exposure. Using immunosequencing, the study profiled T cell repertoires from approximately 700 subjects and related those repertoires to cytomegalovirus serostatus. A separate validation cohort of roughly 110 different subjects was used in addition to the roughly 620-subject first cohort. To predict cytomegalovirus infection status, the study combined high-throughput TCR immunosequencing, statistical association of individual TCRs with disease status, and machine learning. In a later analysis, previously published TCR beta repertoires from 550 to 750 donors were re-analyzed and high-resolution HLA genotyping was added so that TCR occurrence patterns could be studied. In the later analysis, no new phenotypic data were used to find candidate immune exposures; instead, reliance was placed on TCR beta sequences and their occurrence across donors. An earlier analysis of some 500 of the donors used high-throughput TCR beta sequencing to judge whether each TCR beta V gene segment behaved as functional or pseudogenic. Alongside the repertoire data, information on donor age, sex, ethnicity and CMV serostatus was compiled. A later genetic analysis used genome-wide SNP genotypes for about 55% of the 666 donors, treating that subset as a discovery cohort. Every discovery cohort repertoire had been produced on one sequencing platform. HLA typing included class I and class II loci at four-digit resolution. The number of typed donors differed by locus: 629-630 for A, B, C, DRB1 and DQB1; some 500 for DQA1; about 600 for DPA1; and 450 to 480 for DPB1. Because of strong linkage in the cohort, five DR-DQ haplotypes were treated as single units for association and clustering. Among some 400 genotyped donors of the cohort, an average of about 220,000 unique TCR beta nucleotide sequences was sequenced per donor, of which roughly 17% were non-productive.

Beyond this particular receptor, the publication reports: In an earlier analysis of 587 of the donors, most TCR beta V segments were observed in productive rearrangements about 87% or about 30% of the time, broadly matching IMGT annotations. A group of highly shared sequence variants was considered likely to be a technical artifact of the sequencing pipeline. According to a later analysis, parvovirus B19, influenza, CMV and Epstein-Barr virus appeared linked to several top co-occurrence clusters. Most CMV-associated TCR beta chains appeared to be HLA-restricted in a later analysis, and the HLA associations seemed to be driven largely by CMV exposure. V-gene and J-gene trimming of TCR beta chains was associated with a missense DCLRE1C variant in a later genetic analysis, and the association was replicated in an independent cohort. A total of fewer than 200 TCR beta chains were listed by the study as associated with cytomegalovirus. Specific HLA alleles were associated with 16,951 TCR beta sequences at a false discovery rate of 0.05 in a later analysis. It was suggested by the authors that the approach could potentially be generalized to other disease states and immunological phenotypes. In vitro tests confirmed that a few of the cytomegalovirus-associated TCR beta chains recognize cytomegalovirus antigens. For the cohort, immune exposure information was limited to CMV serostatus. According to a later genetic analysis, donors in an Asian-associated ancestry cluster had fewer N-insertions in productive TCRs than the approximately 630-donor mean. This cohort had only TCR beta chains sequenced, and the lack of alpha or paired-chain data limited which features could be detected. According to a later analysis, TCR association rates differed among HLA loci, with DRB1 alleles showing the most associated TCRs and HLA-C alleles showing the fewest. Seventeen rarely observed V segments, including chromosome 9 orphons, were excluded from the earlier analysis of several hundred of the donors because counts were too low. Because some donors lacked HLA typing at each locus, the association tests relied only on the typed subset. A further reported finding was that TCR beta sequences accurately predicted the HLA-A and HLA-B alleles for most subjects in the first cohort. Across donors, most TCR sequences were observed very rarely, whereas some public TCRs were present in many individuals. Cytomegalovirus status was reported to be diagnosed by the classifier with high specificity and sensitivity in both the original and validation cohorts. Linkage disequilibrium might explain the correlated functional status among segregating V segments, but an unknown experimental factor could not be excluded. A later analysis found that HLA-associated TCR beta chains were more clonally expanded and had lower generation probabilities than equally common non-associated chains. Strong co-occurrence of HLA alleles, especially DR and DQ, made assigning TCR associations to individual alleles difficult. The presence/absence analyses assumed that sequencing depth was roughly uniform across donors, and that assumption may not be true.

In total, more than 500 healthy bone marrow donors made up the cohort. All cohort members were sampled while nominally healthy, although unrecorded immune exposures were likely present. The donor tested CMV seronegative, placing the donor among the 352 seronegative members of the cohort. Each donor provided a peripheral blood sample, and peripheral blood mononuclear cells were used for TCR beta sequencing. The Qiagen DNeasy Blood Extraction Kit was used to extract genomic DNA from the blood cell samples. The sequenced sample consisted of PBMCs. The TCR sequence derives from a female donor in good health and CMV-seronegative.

At the DNA level, the sequence is TGCGCCAGCAGCTTGGCGCTCCGGGACACGACCTACGAGCAGTACTTC. Protein translation: CASSLALRDTTYEQYF. The sequence links TRBV5-1 to TRBJ2-7; the D segment could be TRBD1, given 6 matching bases. The CDR3 measures 16 amino acids from cysteine to phenylalanine. CDR3 DNA only is kept here, 48 bases in frame from base 1. CDR1 SGHRS and CDR2 YFSETQ are derived from the germline V gene. V is cut by 0 bases and J by 2 bases, and the space between the germline ends is 15 bases.